The 13 T cell receptor beta chains in this list originate from one sample, sequenced in a study of T cell responses to AZD1222 COVID-19 vaccine. Only in-frame clones appear in the TCRdb table, and some are missing; sequencing was by immunoSEQ multiplex PCR. The table has about 110,000 clones, approximately 90% seen once. The sample was peripheral blood, taken 28 days after the second AZD1222 dose. The receptors derive from an adult who received the AZD1222 COVID-19 vaccine.

This chain joins TRBV13 and TRBJ2-6; no reliable D call. CDR1 and CDR2 (germline): PRHDT, FYEKMQ (reference sequence). The CDR3 is made up of 14 amino acids. V lost 1 base, J lost 4 bases, and 5 bases lay in between. DNA of the CDR3: TGTGCCAGCAGCTTAGCGTCCGGGGCCAACGTCCTGACTTTC. This codes for CASSLASGANVLTF.

The chain couples TRBV7-9 to TRBJ2-7; no reliable D call. V shed 5 bases and J shed 3 bases, with 14 bases lying between them. The germline CDR1 and CDR2 sequences are SEHNR and FQNEAQ (reference sequence). The CDR3 runs to 14 residues. The CDR3 loop reads CASSGVRGNYEQYF. CDR3 bases: TGTGCCAGCAGCGGGGTACGAGGAAACTACGAGCAGTACTTC.

J is TRBJ2-7 and V is TRBV5-1; D perhaps matches TRBD1 (5 bases). This CDR3 is 14 amino acids long. Germline CDR1 SGHRS, CDR2 YFSETQ. V was clipped by 4 bases and J by 3 bases, with 14 bases between them. CDR3 DNA: TGCGCCAGCAGCCTAGGGGTAGGATTCTACGAGCAGTACTTC. This encodes CASSLGVGFYEQYF.

DNA of the CDR3: TGCGCCAGCAGCAAGGGTGTTGCCTCTGGAAACACCATATATTTT. Its protein is CASSKGVASGNTIYF. This chain links TRBV10-2 with TRBJ1-3; D not certain. The germline V and J ends were trimmed by 6 bases and 0 bases, with 12 bases remaining between them. The CDR3 covers 15 residues. Germline lookup yields CDR1 WSHSY and CDR2 SAAADI.

The V and J genes are TRBV7-6 and TRBJ2-5; 11 nucleotides agree with TRBD2. The CDR3 runs 16 residues. Germline values: CDR1 SGHVS, CDR2 FNYEAQ. Losses at the gene ends were 1 base for V and 4 bases for J; bases not matched to a gene: 5. The CDR3 nucleotides are TGTGCCAGCAGCTTAGGACTAGCGGGAAGGAGAGAGACCCAGTACTTC. As protein: CASSLGLAGRRETQYF.

This clone is judged medium-sized. The chain uses TRBV11-3 and TRBJ1-2; D call uncertain. The length of the CDR3 is 17 residues. Trimming cost V 5 bases and J 2 bases, with 21 bases left between them. CDR1 is SGHNT and CDR2 is YENEEA in the germline V gene. The CDR3 DNA is TGTGCCAGCAGCCCTTCTCATCGTTATGAGAAGAACTATGGCTACACCTTC. Protein sequence: CASSPSHRYEKNYGYTF.

The V call is TRBV27, the J call TRBJ1-2; tentative D call: TRBD1 (6 bases). Germline-derived CDR1 and CDR2 are MNHEY and SMNVEV (reference sequence). The CDR3 extends over 13 amino acids. Trimming pared 2 bases from V and 5 bases from J, leaving 9 bases between. This CDR3 is CASSLTGAYGYTF. For the CDR3, the DNA is TGTGCCAGCAGTTTAACGGGGGCGTATGGCTACACCTTC.

V is TRBV3-1 (or the pseudogene TRBV3-2) and J is TRBJ2-2; 12 bases are shared with TRBD2. In germline, CDR1 is LGHDT, CDR2 YNNKEL (reference sequence). Trimming took 1 base from V and 4 from J; bases not matched to a gene: 4. The CDR3 runs to 17 residues. The CDR3 bases are TGTGCCAGCAGCCAAGGACTAGCGGGAGATGGCACCGGGGAGCTGTTTTTT. It encodes CASSQGLAGDGTGELFF.

The chain combines TRBV3-1 (or the pseudogene TRBV3-2) with TRBJ2-3; 8 bases line up with TRBD2. With V trimmed by 1 base and J by 4 bases, 10 bases remained unmatched. Germline V lookup: CDR1 LGHDT, CDR2 YNNKEL (reference sequence). The CDR3 consists of 17 residues. This CDR3 is CASSQGKFRTSPDTQYF. The CDR3 DNA is TGTGCCAGCAGCCAAGGGAAGTTTCGGACTAGCCCAGATACGCAGTATTTT.

This chain uses TRBV5-7 with TRBJ1-3; TRBD1 aligns across 9 bases. TRBV5-7 falls under the ORF class, with uncertain function. The V gene end was trimmed by 0 bases and the J gene end by 3 bases; junction bases not matched to a gene: 4. The CDR3 loop spans 16 amino acids. The CDR3 region is CASSLDRGPSGNTIYF. The CDR3 region has the DNA TGTGCCAGCAGCTTGGACAGGGGGCCGAGTGGAAACACCATATATTTT.

The chain is built from TRBV6-5 and TRBJ2-7; the D is unclear. The V gene's germline CDR1 is MNHEY and CDR2 SVGAGI. V was clipped by 6 bases and J by 7 bases, with 19 bases between them. The CDR3 has 14 amino acids. Written as DNA, the CDR3 is TGTGCCAGCAGACGGCGGCGTGCCCAGTTGGAGCAGTACTTC. The encoded protein is CASRRRRAQLEQYF.

This chain joins TRBV12-5 and TRBJ2-5; D call uncertain. V lost 7 bases to trimming and J lost 3 bases, with 12 bases between them. There are 13 residues in the CDR3. From germline, CDR1 is LGHNT and CDR2 FRNRAP. The CDR3 loop reads CASESRGEETQYF. The CDR3 DNA is TGTGCTAGTGAGAGTCGTGGCGAAGAGACCCAGTACTTC. The full variable domain, its missing parts supplied by reference TRBV12-5 and TRBJ2-5, is DARVTQTPRHKVTEMGQEVTMRCQPILGHNTVFWYRQTMMQGLELLAYFRNRAPLDDSGMPKDRFSAEMPDATLATLKIQPSEPRDSAVYFCASESRGEETQYFGPGTRLLVL.

This chain links TRBV6-5 with TRBJ1-2, with D possibly TRBD1 on 6 matching bases. V was trimmed by 7 bases and J by 1 base, leaving 10 bases between them. The CDR3 runs 13 residues. CDR1 and CDR2 (germline): MNHEY, SVGAGI. In nucleotides, the CDR3 is TGTGCCAGCAAAATGGACAGTAACTATGGCTACACCTTC. Its translation is CASKMDSNYGYTF.